This T cell receptor (beta chain) was captured in a study of blood T cell repertoires in COVID-19. Study information: COVID-19 samples collected from the United States, Italy and Spain covered acute and convalescent phases. PBMCs, B-cell-depleted T cells, or T cells provided the cDNA or gDNA that made up the material.

This table comes from immunoSEQ multiplex PCR, and its TCRdb copy is limited to in-frame clones, with some not included. The sample contains 150,000 or so clones, 85% to 90% of which appear only once. Details on this clone: One junction end disagrees with the germline gene, perhaps due to a read error.

CDR1 KGHSH and CDR2 LQKENI come from the germline V gene. This CDR3 contains 14 residues. The sequencing sample was made of peripheral blood. This TCR derives from a man aged 50-60 years with active or convalescent COVID-19. The rearrangement uses TRBV18 and TRBJ1-6; a possible D gene is TRBD1 (6 bases). The CDR3 loop reads CASSPRQDNSPLHF. The CDR3 DNA reads as TGTGCCAGCTCGCCACGACAGGATAATTCACCCCTCCACTTT.